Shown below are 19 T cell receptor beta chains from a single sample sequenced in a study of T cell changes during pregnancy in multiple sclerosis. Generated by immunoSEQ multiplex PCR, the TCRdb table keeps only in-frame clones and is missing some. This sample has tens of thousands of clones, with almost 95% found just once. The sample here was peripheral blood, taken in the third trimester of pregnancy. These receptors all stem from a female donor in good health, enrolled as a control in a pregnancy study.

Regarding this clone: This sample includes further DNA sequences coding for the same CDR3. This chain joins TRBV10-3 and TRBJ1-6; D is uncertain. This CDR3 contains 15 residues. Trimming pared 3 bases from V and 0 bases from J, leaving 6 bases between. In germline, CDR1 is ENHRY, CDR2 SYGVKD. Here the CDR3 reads CAISEGSSYNSPLHF. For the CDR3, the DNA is TGTGCCATCAGTGAAGGGAGCTCCTATAATTCACCCCTCCACTTT.

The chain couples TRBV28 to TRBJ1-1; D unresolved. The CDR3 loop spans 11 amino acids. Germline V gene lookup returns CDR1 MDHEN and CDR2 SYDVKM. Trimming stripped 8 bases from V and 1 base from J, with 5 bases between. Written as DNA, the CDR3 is TGTGCCAGCGGCACGAACACTGAAGCTTTCTTT. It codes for CASGTNTEAFF.

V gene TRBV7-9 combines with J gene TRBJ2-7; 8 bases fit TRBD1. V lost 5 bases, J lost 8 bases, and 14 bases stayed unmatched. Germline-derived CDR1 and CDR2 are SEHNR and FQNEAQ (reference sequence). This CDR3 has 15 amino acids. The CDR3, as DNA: TGTGCCAGCAGCACAGGGGGTCGGCAGGCTGGGAAGCAGTACTTC. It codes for CASSTGGRQAGKQYF.

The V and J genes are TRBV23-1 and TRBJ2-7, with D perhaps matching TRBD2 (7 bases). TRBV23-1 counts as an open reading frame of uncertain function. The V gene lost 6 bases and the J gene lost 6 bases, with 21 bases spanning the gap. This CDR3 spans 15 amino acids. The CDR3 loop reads CASSLMGGRDSEQYF. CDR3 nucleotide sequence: TGCGCCAGCAGCTTAATGGGGGGGCGAGACTCCGAGCAGTACTTC.

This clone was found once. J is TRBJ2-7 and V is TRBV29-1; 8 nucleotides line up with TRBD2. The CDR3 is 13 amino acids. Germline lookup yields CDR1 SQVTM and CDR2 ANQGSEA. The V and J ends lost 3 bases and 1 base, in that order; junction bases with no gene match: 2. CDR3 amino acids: CSVDERESYEQYF. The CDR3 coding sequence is TGCAGCGTTGATGAGCGGGAGTCCTACGAGCAGTACTTC.

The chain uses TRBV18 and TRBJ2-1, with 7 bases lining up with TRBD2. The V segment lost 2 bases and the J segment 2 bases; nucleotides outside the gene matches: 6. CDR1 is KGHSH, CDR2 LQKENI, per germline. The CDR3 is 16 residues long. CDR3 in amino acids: CASSPDAGATYNEQFF. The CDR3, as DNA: TGTGCCAGCTCACCAGACGCGGGAGCTACCTACAATGAGCAGTTCTTC. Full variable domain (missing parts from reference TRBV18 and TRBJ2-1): NAGVMQNPRHLVRRRGQEARLRCSPMKGHSHVYWYRQLPEEGLKFMVYLQKENIIDESGMPKERFSAEFPKEGPSILRIQQVVRGDSAAYFCASSPDAGATYNEQFFGPGTRLTVL.

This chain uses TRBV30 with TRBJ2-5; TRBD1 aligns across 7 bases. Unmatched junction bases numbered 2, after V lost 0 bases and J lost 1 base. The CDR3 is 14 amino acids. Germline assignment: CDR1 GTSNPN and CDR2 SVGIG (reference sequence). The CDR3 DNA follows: TGTGCCTGGAGTGTAGGGACAGTCCAAGAGACCCAGTACTTC. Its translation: CAWSVGTVQETQYF. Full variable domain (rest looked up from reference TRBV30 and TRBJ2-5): SQTIHQWPATLVQPVGSPLSLECTVEGTSNPNLYWYRQAAGRGLQLLFYSVGIGQISSEVPQNLSASRPQDRQFILSSKKLLLSDSGFYLCAWSVGTVQETQYFGPGTRLLVL.

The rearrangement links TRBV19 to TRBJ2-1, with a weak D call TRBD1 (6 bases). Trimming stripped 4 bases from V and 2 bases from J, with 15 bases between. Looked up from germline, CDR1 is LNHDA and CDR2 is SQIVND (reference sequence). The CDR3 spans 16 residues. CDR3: CASSTSGTLAYNEQFF. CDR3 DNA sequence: TGTGCCAGTAGTACTTCCGGGACACTAGCCTACAATGAGCAGTTCTTC. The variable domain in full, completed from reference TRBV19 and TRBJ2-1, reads DGGITQSPKYLFRKEGQNVTLSCEQNLNHDAMYWYRQDPGQGLRLIYYSQIVNDFQKGDIAEGYSVSREKKESFPLTVTSAQKNPTAFYLCASSTSGTLAYNEQFFGPGTRLTVL.

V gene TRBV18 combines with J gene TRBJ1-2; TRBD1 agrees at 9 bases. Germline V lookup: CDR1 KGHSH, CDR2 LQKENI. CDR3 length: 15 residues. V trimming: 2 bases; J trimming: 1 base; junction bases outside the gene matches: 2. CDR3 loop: CASSPDRGNNYGYTF. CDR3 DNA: TGTGCCAGCTCACCAGACAGGGGGAATAACTATGGCTACACCTTC.

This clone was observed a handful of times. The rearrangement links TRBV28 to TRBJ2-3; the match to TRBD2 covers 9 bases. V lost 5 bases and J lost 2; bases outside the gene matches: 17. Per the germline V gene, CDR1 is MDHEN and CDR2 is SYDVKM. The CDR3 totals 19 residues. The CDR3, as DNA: TGTGCCAGCAGTCTAGTGGACAGGCTAGCGGGAAGCTCCACAGATACGCAGTATTTT. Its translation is CASSLVDRLAGSSTDTQYF. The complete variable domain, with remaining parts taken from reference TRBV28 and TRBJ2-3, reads DVKVTQSSRYLVKRTGEKVFLECVQDMDHENMFWYRQDPGLGLRLIYFSYDVKMKEKGDIPEGYSVSREKKERFSLILESASTNQTSMYLCASSLVDRLAGSSTDTQYFGPGTRLTVL.

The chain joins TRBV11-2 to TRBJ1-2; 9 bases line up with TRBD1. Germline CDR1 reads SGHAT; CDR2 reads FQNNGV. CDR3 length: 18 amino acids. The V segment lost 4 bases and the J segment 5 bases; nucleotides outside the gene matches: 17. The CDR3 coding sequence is TGTGCCAGCAGCTCCCCCCGGGACAGGGTGAATTGGGTGTATGGCTACACCTTC. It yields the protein CASSSPRDRVNWVYGYTF.

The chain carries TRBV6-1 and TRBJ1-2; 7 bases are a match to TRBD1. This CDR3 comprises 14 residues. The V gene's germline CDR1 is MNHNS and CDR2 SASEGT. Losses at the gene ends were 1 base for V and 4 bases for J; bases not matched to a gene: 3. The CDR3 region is CASSEGDRSYGYTF. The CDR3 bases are TGTGCCAGCAGTGAAGGGGACAGATCCTATGGCTACACCTTC.

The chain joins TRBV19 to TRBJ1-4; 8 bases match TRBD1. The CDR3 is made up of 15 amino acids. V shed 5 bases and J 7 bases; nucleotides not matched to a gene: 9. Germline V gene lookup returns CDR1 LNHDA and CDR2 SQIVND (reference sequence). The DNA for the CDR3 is TGTGCCAGTAGTCTCAGGGGGCTATGGAGTGAAAAACTGTTTTTT. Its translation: CASSLRGLWSEKLFF.

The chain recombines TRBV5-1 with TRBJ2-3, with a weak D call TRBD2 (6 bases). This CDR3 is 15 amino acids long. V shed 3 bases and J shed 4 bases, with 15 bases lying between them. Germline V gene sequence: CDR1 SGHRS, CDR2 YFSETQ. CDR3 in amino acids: CASSSWGGGADTQYF. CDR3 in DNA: TGCGCCAGCAGCTCGTGGGGAGGTGGGGCAGATACGCAGTATTTT.

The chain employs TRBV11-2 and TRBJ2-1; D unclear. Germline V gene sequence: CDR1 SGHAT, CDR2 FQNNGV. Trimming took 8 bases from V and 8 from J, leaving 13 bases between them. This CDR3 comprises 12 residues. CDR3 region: CASSEAFDEQFF. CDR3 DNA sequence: TGTGCCAGCTCCGAGGCTTTCGATGAGCAGTTCTTC.

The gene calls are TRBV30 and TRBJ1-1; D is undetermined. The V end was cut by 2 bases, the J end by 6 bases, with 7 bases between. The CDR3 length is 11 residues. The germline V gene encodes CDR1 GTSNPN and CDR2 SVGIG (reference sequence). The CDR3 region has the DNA TGTGCCTGGAGTAGATCAGCTGAAGCTTTCTTT. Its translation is CAWSRSAEAFF.

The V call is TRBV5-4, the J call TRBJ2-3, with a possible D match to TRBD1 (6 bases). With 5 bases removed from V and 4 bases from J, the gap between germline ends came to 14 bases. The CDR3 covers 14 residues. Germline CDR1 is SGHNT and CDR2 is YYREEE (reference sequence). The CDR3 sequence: CASSSNTGPDTQYF. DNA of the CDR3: TGTGCCAGCAGTTCTAACACAGGGCCAGATACGCAGTATTTT.

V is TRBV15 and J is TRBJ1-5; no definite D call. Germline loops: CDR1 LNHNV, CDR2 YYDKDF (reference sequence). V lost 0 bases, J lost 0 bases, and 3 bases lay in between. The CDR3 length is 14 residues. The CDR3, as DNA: TGTGCCACCAGCAGAGATCGTAGCAATCAGCCCCAGCATTTT. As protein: CATSRDRSNQPQHF.

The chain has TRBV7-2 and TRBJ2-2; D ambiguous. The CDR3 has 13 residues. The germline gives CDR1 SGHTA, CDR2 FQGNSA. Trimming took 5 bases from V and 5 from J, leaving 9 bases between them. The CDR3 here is CASSPLRTGELFF. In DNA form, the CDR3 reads TGTGCCAGCAGCCCCTTGCGGACCGGGGAGCTGTTTTTT.